This TCR beta chain was documented in a study of OX40 agonist ivuxolimab in advanced cancers. Background on the study: Of mixed ages from about 20 to 80 and averaging about 56 years, the group was almost 85% male. Study results and caveats: Part of the nonresponder group also had normalized T-cell clonal expansion that was low.

A word on this clone: Its matching antigen is unknown.

Patients were excluded for autoimmune disease history or systemic immunosuppression. The CDR3 spans 13 residues. The germline V and J ends were trimmed by 6 bases and 0 bases, with 11 bases remaining between them. CDR1 and CDR2 (germline): SQVTM, ANQGSEA. The method was immunoSEQ multiplex PCR; TCRdb's version includes in-frame clones alone and lacks a portion of them. The table records over 50,000 clones, approximately 86% of them present only once. The chain uses TRBV29-1 and TRBJ1-1; maybe TRBD1 (5 bases). This receptor was taken from an adult with an advanced solid tumor such as melanoma, head and neck, liver or kidney cancer. The sequences come from CD4+ or CD8+ T cells sorted from blood, collected in a trial of the OX40 agonist ivuxolimab. CDR3: CSVAGQLNTEAFF. The DNA for the CDR3 is TGCAGCGTCGCCGGACAATTGAACACTGAAGCTTTCTTT.